The clone carrying this T cell receptor (beta chain) showed up just a few times. There were healthy Caucasian individuals from Russia, aged about 6 to 100, serving as donors. Trimming cost V 3 bases and J 4 bases; bases outside gene matches: 6. CDR3 length: 15 residues. The data were taken from a study of blood T cells in healthy people across ages. For the second PCR, which ran for about 6 to 11 cycles, a sample-barcoded 5' primer and a J-beta primer mix were used. Paired-end reads containing CDR3 totaled no fewer than 2.5 million for each sample. TCRdb called the 5' RACE reads again in MiXCR, with one record for every CDR3 protein. The sample carries approximately 1,000,000 distinct CDR3 sequences, roughly two fifths recorded once.

The rearrangement links TRBV12-3 or TRBV12-4 to TRBJ2-3, with 8 bases fitting TRBD1. Sample: blood. The TCR sequence derives from a man between 18 and 35 years old in good health. The CDR3 nucleotides read TGTGCCAGCAGTTTCGGCCCAGGGGGCCCAGATACGCAGTATTTT. It codes for CASSFGPGGPDTQYF.